The rows below give T cell receptor beta chains drawn from one sample of a study of OX40 agonist ivuxolimab in advanced cancers. The protocol was immunoSEQ multiplex PCR, while the TCRdb copy is restricted to in-frame clones and leaves out a portion. In the table there are tens of thousands of clones, approximately 87% of which are singletons. Sequencing used CD4+ or CD8+ T cells sorted from blood, obtained in a trial of the OX40 agonist ivuxolimab. The source is an adult with an advanced solid tumor such as melanoma, head and neck, liver or kidney cancer. Both conserved end residues are part of each CDR3. A D gene is named only where the DNA matches it firmly. Expanded clones get a size class; other rows say once, few or many, or leave the size out.

V gene,clone size,D gene,J gene,CDR3 length,CDR3 protein,CDR3 DNA
TRBV7-8,once,-,TRBJ2-7,14,CASSWILDSYEQYF,TGTGCCAGCAGCTGGATCCTGGACTCCTACGAGCAGTACTTC
TRBV19,-,-,TRBJ1-2,15,CASSIQAGENLGYTF,TGTGCCAGTAGTATTCAGGCAGGGGAGAATCTTGGCTACACCTTC
TRBV10-3,-,-,TRBJ1-4,15,CAISESTATNEKLFF,TGTGCCATCAGTGAGTCGACCGCAACTAATGAAAAACTGTTTTTT
TRBV7-9,-,-,TRBJ1-4,14,CASSFEATNEKLFF,TGTGCCAGCAGCTTCGAGGCAACTAATGAAAAACTGTTTTTT
TRBV28,few,-,TRBJ1-2,13,CASSLVGPYGYTF,TGTGCCAGCAGCCTCGTGGGCCCCTATGGCTACACCTTC
TRBV28,-,TRBD1,TRBJ2-3,16,CASSSLTGPSTDTQYF,TGTGCCAGCAGTTCCCTGACAGGGCCAAGCACAGATACGCAGTATTTT
TRBV7-8,once,-,TRBJ1-2,11,CASSSMDGYTF,TGTGCCAGCAGCTCCATGGATGGCTACACCTTC
TRBV30,-,-,TRBJ2-3,15,CAWVPGTLSTDTQYF,TGTGCCTGGGTACCGGGGACCCTAAGCACAGATACGCAGTATTTT
TRBV30,-,-,TRBJ1-3,17,CAWSVGRTARSGNTIYF,TGTGCCTGGAGTGTAGGGCGGACCGCCCGCTCTGGAAACACCATATATTTT
TRBV5-6,once,TRBD1,TRBJ2-5,15,CASKGQDRGEETQYF,TGTGCCAGCAAGGGACAAGACAGGGGAGAAGAGACCCAGTACTTC
TRBV7-9,-,-,TRBJ1-4,15,CASSLAGGGGEKLFF,TGTGCCAGCAGCTTAGCGGGGGGAGGCGGTGAAAAACTGTTTTTT
TRBV18,-,TRBD1,TRBJ2-3,15,CASSPQQGSTDTQYF,TGTGCCAGCTCACCTCAACAGGGGAGCACAGATACGCAGTATTTT
TRBV9,once,-,TRBJ2-1,12,CASSVIDDEQFF,TGTGCCAGCAGCGTAATCGATGATGAGCAGTTCTTC
TRBV5-4,-,-,TRBJ2-7,13,CASSLDQVNEQYF,TGTGCCAGCAGCTTGGACCAGGTAAACGAGCAGTACTTC
TRBV10-3,-,TRBD1,TRBJ2-7,16,CAISETGGGSSYEQYF,TGTGCCATCAGTGAGACAGGGGGCGGGAGCTCCTACGAGCAGTACTTC
TRBV19,-,-,TRBJ2-5,16,CASGEARDNPRETQYF,TGTGCCAGTGGTGAAGCTCGGGACAACCCTCGAGAGACCCAGTACTTC
TRBV5-1,few,-,TRBJ2-2,16,CASSSGYRPNTGELFF,TGCGCCAGCAGCTCAGGCTACCGTCCTAACACCGGGGAGCTGTTTTTT
TRBV5-1,-,TRBD2,TRBJ2-6,15,CASSQAGAGANVLTF,TGCGCCAGCAGCCAGGCGGGGGCTGGGGCCAACGTCCTGACTTTC
TRBV19,-,-,TRBJ1-2,13,CASSIDRVSGYTF,TGTGCCAGTAGTATAGACCGAGTATCGGGCTACACCTTC
TRBV11-2,-,-,TRBJ1-1,15,CASSPGARANTEAFF,TGTGCCAGCAGCCCGGGGGCCAGGGCGAACACTGAAGCTTTCTTT
TRBV15,-,TRBD2,TRBJ2-7,14,CATSRAGGQGEQYF,TGTGCCACCAGCAGAGCGGGGGGGCAGGGCGAGCAGTACTTC
TRBV27,-,TRBD1,TRBJ2-1,15,CASAPGQALFNEQFF,TGTGCCAGCGCCCCGGGACAGGCACTATTCAATGAGCAGTTCTTC
TRBV9,-,TRBD1,TRBJ1-3,15,CASSVTGTGGNTIYF,TGTGCCAGCAGCGTGACCGGGACAGGGGGAAACACCATATATTTT
TRBV5-8,once,TRBD1,TRBJ2-7,13,CASSRWDSYEQYF,TGTGCCAGCAGCCGATGGGACAGCTACGAGCAGTACTTC
TRBV6-1,-,-,TRBJ1-6,13,CARGERENSPLHF,TGTGCCAGGGGGGAGAGGGAGAATTCACCCCTCCACTTT
TRBV27,-,TRBD1,TRBJ1-5,14,CASSGGQGGQPQHF,TGTGCCAGCAGTGGGGGACAGGGAGGGCAGCCCCAGCATTTT
TRBV7-3,-,-,TRBJ1-2,13,CASSAVGNYGYTF,TGTGCCAGCAGCGCCGTAGGGAACTATGGCTACACCTTC
TRBV7-2,once,-,TRBJ2-3,15,CASSRERGARGTQYF,TGTGCCAGCAGCCGAGAACGGGGGGCTCGGGGTACGCAGTATTTT
TRBV18,few,TRBD1,TRBJ2-3,14,CASSSTGFKDTQYF,TGTGCCAGCTCGTCGACAGGGTTTAAAGATACGCAGTATTTT
TRBV30,-,TRBD1,TRBJ1-1,15,CAWRGQALMNTEAFF,TGTGCCTGGAGGGGACAGGCCCTTATGAACACTGAAGCTTTCTTT
TRBV5-1,once,-,TRBJ1-6,15,CASSLFGNGDSPLHF,TGCGCCAGCAGCTTGTTCGGGAACGGGGATTCACCCCTCCACTTT
TRBV21-1,-,-,TRBJ1-1,12,CASQTANTEAFF,TGTGCCAGCCAGACAGCGAACACTGAAGCTTTCTTT
TRBV7-6,-,-,TRBJ1-5,16,CASSLGAVNSNQPQHF,TGTGCCAGCAGCTTAGGGGCGGTCAATAGCAATCAGCCCCAGCATTTT
TRBV5-1,few,-,TRBJ1-2,16,CASSLRGHPDNYGYTF,TGCGCCAGCAGCTTGAGGGGCCACCCTGATAACTATGGCTACACCTTC
TRBV4-3,-,TRBD1,TRBJ2-7,17,CASSQGTTGTGFYEQYF,TGCGCCAGCAGCCAAGGTACGACCGGGACAGGTTTCTACGAGCAGTACTTC
TRBV4-2,-,TRBD1,TRBJ1-2,15,CASSQGQGPDGGYTF,TGTGCCAGCAGCCAGGGACAGGGGCCCGATGGGGGCTACACCTTC